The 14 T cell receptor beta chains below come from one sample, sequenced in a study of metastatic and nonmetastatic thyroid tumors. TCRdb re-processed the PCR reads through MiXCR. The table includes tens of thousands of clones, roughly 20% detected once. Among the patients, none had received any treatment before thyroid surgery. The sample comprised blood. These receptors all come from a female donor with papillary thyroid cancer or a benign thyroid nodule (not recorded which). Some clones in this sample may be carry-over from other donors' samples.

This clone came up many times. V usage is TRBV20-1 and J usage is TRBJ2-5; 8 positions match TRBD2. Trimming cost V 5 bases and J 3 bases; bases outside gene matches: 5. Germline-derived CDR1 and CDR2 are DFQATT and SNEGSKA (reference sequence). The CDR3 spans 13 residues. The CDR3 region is CSAESGSKETQYF. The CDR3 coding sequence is TGCAGTGCTGAGAGCGGGAGTAAAGAGACCCAGTACTTC.

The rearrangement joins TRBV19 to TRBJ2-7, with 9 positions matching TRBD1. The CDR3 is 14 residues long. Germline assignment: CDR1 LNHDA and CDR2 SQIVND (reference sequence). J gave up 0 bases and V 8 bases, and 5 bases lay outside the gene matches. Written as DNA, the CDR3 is TGTGCCAGTGGACCGACAGGGGGCTCCTACGAGCAGTACTTC. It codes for CASGPTGGSYEQYF.

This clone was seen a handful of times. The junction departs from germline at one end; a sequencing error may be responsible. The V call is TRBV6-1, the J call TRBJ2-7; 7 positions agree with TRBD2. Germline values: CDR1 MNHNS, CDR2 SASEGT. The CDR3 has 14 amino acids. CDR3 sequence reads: CASSKPGLPVEHYF. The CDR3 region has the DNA TGTGCCAGCAGTAAGCCGGGACTACCGGTGGAGCATTACTTC.

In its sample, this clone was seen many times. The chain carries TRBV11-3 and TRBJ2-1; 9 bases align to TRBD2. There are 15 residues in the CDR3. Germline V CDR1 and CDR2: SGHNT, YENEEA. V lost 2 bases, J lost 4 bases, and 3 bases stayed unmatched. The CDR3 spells CASSLSGRMYNEQFF. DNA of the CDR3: TGTGCCAGCAGCTTAAGCGGGAGGATGTACAATGAGCAGTTCTTC.

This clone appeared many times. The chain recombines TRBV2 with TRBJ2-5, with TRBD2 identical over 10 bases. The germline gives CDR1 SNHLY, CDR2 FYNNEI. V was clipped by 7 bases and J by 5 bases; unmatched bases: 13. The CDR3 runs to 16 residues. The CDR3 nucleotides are TGTGCCAGCACCGGGGGGGCTAGCGGGAGAAGGGAGACCCAGTACTTC. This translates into CASTGGASGRRETQYF.

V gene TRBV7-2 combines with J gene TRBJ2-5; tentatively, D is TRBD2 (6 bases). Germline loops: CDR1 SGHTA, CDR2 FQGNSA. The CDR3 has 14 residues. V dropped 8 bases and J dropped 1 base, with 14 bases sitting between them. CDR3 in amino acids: CASRLRRAQETQYF. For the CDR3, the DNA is TGTGCCAGCCGGTTACGGAGGGCCCAAGAGACCCAGTACTTC.

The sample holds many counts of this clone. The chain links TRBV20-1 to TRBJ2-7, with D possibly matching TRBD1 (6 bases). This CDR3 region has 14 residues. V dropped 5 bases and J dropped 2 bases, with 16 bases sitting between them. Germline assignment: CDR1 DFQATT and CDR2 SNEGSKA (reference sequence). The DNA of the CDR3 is TGCAGTGCTTTCCGAGGGGGAAGGACCTACGAGCAGTACTTC. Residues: CSAFRGGRTYEQYF.

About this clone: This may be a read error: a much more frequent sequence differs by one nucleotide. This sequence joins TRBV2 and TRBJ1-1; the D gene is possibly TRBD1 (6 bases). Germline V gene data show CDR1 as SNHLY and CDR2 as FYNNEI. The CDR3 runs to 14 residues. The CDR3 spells CASSGEDSNTEAFF. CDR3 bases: TGTGCCAGCAGTGGAGAGGACAGTAACACTGAAGCTTTCTTC.

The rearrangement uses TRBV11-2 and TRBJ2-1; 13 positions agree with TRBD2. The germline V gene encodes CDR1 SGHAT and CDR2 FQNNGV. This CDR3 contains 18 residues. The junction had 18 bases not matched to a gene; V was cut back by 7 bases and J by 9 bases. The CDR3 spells CASITYTRTSGRDGEQFF. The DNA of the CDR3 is TGTGCCAGCATCACTTACACTCGTACTAGCGGGAGGGACGGTGAGCAGTTCTTC.

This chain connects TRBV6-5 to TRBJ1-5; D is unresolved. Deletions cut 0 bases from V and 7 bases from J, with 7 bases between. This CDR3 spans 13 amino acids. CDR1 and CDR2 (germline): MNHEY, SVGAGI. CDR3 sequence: CASSYSTQQPQHF. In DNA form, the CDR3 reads TGTGCCAGCAGTTACTCGACTCAGCAGCCCCAGCATTTT.

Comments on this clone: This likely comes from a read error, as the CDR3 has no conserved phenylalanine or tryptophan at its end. CDR3 sequence: CATNRGQSRDGYTL. As DNA, the CDR3 is TGTGCCACCAACAGAGGACAGAGTCGTGATGGCTACACCTTA. This chain joins TRBV15 and TRBJ1-2; D may be TRBD1 (6 bases). Germline V gene sequence: CDR1 LNHNV, CDR2 YYDKDF (reference sequence). This CDR3 is 14 amino acids long.

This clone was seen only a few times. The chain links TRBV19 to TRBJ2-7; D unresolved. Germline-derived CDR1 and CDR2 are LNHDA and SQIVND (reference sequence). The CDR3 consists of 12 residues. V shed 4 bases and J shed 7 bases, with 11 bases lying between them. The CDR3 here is CASSTERREQYF. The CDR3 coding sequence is TGTGCCAGTAGTACCGAGAGACGGGAGCAGTACTTC.

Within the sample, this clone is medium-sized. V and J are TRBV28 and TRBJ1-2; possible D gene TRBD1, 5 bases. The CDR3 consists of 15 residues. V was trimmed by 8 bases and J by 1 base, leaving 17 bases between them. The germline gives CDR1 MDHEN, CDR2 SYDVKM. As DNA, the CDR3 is TGTGCCAGCCGCGGGGGGGAAAAAAATAACTATGGCTACACCTTC. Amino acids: CASRGGEKNNYGYTF.

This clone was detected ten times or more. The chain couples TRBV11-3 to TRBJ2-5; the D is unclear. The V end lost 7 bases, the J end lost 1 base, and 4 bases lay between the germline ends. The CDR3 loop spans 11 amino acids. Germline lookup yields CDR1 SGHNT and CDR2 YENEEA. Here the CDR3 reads CASTFQETQYF. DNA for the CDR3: TGTGCCAGCACCTTCCAAGAGACCCAGTACTTC.